The clone carrying this TCR beta chain occurred once. CDR1 and CDR2 from the germline V gene are SGHKS and YYEKEE (reference sequence). V was shortened by 0 bases and J by 4 bases, with 16 bases between the two germline ends. There are 16 residues in the CDR3. Profiling relied on immunoSEQ multiplex PCR, and the TCRdb table lists in-frame clones only, not all of them. This sample has more than 45,000 clones, with 85% to 95% found just once. The sample comes from a study of cytomegalovirus exposure and HLA in healthy donors. The V call is TRBV5-5, the J call TRBJ1-2; tentatively, D is TRBD1 (6 bases). Sequencing was done on a sample of PBMCs. This TCR was recovered from a young man in good health and CMV-seronegative. CDR3 in amino acids: CASSLEGQGFGYGYTF. In DNA, the CDR3 is TGTGCCAGCAGCTTGGAGGGTCAGGGGTTCGGCTATGGCTACACCTTC.